The text below deals with one T cell receptor beta chain. In the authors' methods: Counts of nucleated cells, estimated from reference gene primer amplification, were obtained. The protocol was immunoSEQ multiplex PCR, while the TCRdb copy is restricted to in-frame clones and leaves out a portion. Clone size and V and J calls were adopted from that table, with D and trimming inferred from the DNA. The sample has a few hundred thousand clones, about nine tenths seen once. Per germline, CDR1 MDHEN and CDR2 SYDVKM. CDR3 length: 16 residues. V dropped 6 bases and J dropped 4; count of bases not matched to a gene: 9. These data come from a study of blood T cell repertoires in COVID-19. Across the whole study: Samples representing acute and convalescent COVID-19 were sourced from the United States, Italy and Spain.

The J gene is TRBJ2-1, the V gene TRBV28; 10 bases are shared with TRBD2. The sequenced material came from peripheral blood. The clonotype was recovered from a woman aged 45-65 years with acute or convalescent COVID-19. CDR3 DNA: TGTGCCAGCAGCGAATCTAGCGGGGGACTATACAATGAGCAGTTCTTC. As protein: CASSESSGGLYNEQFF.